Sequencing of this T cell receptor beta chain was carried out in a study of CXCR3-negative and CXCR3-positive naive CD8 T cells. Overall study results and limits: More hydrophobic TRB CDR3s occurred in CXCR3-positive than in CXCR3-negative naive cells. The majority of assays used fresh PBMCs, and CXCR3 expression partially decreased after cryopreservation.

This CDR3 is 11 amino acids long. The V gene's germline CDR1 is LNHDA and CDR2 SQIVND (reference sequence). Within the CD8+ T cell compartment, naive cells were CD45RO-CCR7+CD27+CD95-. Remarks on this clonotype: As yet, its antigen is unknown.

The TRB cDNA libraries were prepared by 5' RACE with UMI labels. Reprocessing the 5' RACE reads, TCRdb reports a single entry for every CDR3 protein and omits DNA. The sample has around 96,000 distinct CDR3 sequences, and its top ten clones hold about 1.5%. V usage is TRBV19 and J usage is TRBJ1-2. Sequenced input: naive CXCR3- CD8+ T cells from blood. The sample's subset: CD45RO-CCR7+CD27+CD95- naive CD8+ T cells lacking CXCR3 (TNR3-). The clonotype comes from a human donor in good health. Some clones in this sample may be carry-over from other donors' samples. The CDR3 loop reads CASNGEVGYTF.